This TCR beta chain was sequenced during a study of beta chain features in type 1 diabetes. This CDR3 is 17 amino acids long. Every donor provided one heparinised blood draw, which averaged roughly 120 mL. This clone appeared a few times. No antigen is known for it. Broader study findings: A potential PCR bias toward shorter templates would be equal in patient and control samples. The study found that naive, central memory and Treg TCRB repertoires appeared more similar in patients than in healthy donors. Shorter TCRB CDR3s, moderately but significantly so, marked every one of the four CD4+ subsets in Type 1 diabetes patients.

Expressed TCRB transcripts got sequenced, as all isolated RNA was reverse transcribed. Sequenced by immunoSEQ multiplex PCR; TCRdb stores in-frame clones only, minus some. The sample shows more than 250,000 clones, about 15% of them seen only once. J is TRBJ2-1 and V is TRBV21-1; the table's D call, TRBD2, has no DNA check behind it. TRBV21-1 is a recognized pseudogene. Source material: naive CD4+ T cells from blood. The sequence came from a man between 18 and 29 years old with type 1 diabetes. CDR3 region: CASSARNWLGGYNEQFF. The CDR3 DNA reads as TGTGCCAGCAGCGCCCGTAACTGGCTGGGGGGATACAATGAGCAGTTCTTC.